The rows below give T cell receptor beta chains drawn from one sample of a study of blood T cell repertoires in COVID-19. The table came from immunoSEQ multiplex PCR; TCRdb's copy has only in-frame clones and leaves some out. The sample has approximately 150,000 clones, 87% seen once. The specimen sequenced was peripheral blood. Receptor source: a man of 80 years or more with acute or convalescent COVID-19. The CDR3 runs from the conserved cysteine through the conserved F or W. The order of the fields is D gene, clone size, J gene, V gene, CDR3 protein, CDR3 DNA. D genes are given only for firm matches. Not all rows give a size; the values are once, few, many and, for expanded clones, a class.

>NA|NA|TRBJ2-7|TRBV7-6
CASSYGTTGSYEQYF
TGTGCCAGCAGTTACGGCACCACGGGCTCCTACGAGCAGTACTTC
>NA|NA|TRBJ1-2|TRBV28
CASRQVTSYGYTF
TGTGCCAGCCGACAGGTAACATCATATGGCTACACCTTC
>NA|NA|TRBJ2-2|TRBV11-3
CASSFGTDTGELFF
TGTGCCAGCAGCTTCGGCACAGACACCGGGGAGCTGTTTTTT
>TRBD1|NA|TRBJ2-5|TRBV7-2
CASSLNRAARGETQYF
TGTGCCAGCAGCCTAAACAGGGCGGCCAGGGGGGAGACCCAGTACTTC
>TRBD2|NA|TRBJ2-3|TRBV5-1
CASSSRPGLAGSSTQYF
TGCGCCAGCAGCTCCCGTCCGGGACTAGCGGGAAGTAGTACGCAGTATTTT
>TRBD2|once|TRBJ2-5|TRBV11-2
CASSLKAGAGYQETQYF
TGTGCCAGCAGCTTAAAGGCTGGAGCGGGGTACCAAGAGACCCAGTACTTC
>TRBD1|NA|TRBJ1-1|TRBV3-1/TRBV3-2
CASRPRDRGGTEAFF
TGTGCCAGCAGACCAAGGGACAGGGGAGGTACTGAAGCTTTCTTT
>TRBD1|NA|TRBJ2-3|TRBV27
CASSSSGTGTDTQYF
TGTGCCAGCAGTTCTTCCGGGACAGGCACAGATACGCAGTATTTT
>NA|NA|TRBJ1-2|TRBV19
CASSPPGTPYGYTF
TGTGCCAGTAGCCCCCCCGGGACACCCTATGGCTACACCTTC
>NA|NA|TRBJ2-1|TRBV3-1/TRBV3-2
CASSHLAGNEQFF
TGTGCCAGCAGCCATTTAGCTGGCAATGAGCAGTTCTTC
>NA|NA|TRBJ1-2|TRBV7-9
CASSREGYGYTF
TGTGCCAGCAGCCGCGAGGGATATGGCTACACCTTC
>NA|NA|TRBJ2-2|TRBV24-1
CATSDLQGGIGELFF
TGTGCCACCAGTGATTTACAGGGGGGGATCGGGGAGCTGTTTTTT
>NA|NA|TRBJ2-7|TRBV28
CASSPWTGDEQYF
TGTGCCAGCAGTCCCTGGACTGGTGACGAGCAGTACTTC
>TRBD1|once|TRBJ2-5|TRBV18
CASSPPVGQGRGETQYF
TGTGCCAGCTCACCTCCCGTTGGACAGGGGAGGGGAGAGACCCAGTACTTC
>TRBD2|once|TRBJ2-7|TRBV5-1
CASTDTSGGYEQYF
TGCGCCAGCACCGACACTAGCGGGGGCTACGAGCAGTACTTC
>TRBD2|NA|TRBJ2-1|TRBV27
CASSPIAGANNEQFF
TGTGCCAGCAGTCCAATAGCGGGAGCCAACAATGAGCAGTTCTTC
>NA|NA|TRBJ2-1|TRBV14
CASSQVVWALFNEQFF
TGTGCCAGCAGCCAAGTCGTTTGGGCGTTGTTCAATGAGCAGTTCTTC
>TRBD2|NA|TRBJ2-7|TRBV5-1
CASSLGSGRVNEQYF
TGCGCCAGCAGCTTGGGTAGCGGGAGAGTAAACGAGCAGTACTTC
>TRBD2|NA|TRBJ2-1|TRBV5-1
CASSHGSGDEQFF
TGCGCCAGCAGTCACGGAAGCGGGGATGAGCAGTTCTTC
>TRBD1|NA|TRBJ2-4|TRBV30
CAWSVTGLAKNIQYF
TGTGCCTGGAGTGTGACAGGGTTAGCCAAAAACATTCAGTACTTC
>TRBD1|NA|TRBJ2-7|TRBV3-1/TRBV3-2
CASSHARDRGLYEQYF
TGTGCCAGCAGCCACGCCCGGGACAGGGGGCTGTACGAGCAGTACTTC
>NA|NA|TRBJ1-1|TRBV5-5
CASSPNPSSGVNTEAFF
TGTGCCAGCAGCCCGAATCCTAGTTCGGGGGTGAACACTGAAGCTTTCTTT